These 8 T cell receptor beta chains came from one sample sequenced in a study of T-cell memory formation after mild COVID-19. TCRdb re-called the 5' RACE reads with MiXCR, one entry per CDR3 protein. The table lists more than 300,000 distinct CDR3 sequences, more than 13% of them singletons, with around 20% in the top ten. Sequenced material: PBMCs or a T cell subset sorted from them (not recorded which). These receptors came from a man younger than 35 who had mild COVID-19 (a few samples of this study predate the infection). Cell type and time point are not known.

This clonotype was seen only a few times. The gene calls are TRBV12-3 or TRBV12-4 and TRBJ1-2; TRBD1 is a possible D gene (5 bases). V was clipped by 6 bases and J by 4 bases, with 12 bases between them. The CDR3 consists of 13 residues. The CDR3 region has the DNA TGTGCCAGCAGCAGGGACGCCCGCTATGGCTACACCTTC. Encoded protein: CASSRDARYGYTF.

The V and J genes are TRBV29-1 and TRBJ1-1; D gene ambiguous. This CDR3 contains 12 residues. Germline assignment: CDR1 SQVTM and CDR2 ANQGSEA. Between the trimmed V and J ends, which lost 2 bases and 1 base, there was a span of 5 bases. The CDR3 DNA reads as TGCAGCGTTGAACAAGAGAACACTGAAGCTTTCTTT. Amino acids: CSVEQENTEAFF.

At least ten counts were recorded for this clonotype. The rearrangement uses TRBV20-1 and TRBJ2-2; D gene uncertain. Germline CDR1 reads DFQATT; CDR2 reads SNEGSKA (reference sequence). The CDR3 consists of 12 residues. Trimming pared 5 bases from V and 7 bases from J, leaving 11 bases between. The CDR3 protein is CSAPTWGGELFF. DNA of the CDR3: TGCAGTGCTCCTACTTGGGGCGGGGAGCTGTTTTTT.

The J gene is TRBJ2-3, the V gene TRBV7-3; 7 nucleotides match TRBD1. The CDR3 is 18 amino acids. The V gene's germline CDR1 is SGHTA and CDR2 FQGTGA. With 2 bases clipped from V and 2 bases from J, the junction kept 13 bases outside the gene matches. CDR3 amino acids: CASSLLPPGQLYTDTQYF. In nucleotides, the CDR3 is TGTGCCAGCAGCTTATTACCCCCGGGACAGCTATACACAGATACGCAGTATTTT.

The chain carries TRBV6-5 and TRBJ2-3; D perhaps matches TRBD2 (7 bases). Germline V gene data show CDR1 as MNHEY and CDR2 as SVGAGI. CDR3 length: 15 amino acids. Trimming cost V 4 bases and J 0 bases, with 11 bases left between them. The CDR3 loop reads CASSWRGPSTDTQYF. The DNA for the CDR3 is TGTGCCAGCAGTTGGCGGGGGCCCAGCACAGATACGCAGTATTTT.

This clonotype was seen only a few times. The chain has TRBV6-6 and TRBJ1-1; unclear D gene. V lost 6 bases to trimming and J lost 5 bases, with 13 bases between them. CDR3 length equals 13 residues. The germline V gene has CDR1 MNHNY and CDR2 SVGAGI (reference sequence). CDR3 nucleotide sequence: TGTGCCAGCAGAGCGACGGAGGGAACTGAAGCTTTCTTT. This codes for CASRATEGTEAFF.

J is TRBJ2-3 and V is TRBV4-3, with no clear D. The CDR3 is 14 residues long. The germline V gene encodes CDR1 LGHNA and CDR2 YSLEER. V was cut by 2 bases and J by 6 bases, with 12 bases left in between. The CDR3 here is CASSQRVADDTQYF. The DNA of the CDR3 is TGCGCCAGCAGCCAACGGGTAGCAGACGATACGCAGTATTTT.

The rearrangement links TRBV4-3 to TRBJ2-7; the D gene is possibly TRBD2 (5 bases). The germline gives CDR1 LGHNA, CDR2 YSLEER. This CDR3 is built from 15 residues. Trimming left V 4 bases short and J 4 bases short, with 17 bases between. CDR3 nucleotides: TGCGCCAGCAGCCCGACGGGTTTTAGCGATTACGAGCAGTACTTC. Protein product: CASSPTGFSDYEQYF.